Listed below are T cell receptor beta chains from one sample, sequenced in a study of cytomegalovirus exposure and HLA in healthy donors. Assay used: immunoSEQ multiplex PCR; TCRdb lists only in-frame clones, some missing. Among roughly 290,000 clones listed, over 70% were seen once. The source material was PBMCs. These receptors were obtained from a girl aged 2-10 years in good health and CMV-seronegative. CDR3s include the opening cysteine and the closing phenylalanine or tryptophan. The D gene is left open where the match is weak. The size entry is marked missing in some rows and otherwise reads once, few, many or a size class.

CDR3: CSSSPDRGRATNEKLFF
DNA: TGTTCCAGCAGCCCCGACAGGGGGCGAGCAACTAATGAAAAACTGTTTTTT
V: TRBV7-9
size: once
J: TRBJ1-4
D: TRBD1

CDR3: CASSERYQDLGRHVNSEAFF
DNA: TGTGCCAGCAGTGAACGATATCAGGACTTAGGCCGTCACGTAAACTCTGAAGCTTTCTTT
V: TRBV6-1
size: once
J: TRBJ1-1
D: NA

CDR3: CASSPGQRDQPQHF
DNA: TGTGCCAGCAGTCCGGGACAGAGAGATCAGCCCCAGCATTTT
V: TRBV28
size: NA
J: TRBJ1-5
D: TRBD1

CDR3: CASSIGTGDYGYTF
DNA: TGTGCCAGCAGCATAGGGACAGGGGACTATGGCTACACCTTC
V: TRBV7-8
size: NA
J: TRBJ1-2
D: TRBD1

CDR3: CASTQAMAANQPQHF
DNA: TGTGCCAGCACACAGGCCATGGCAGCCAATCAGCCCCAGCATTTT
V: TRBV2
size: few
J: TRBJ1-5
D: NA

CDR3: CASRVGTGALEKLFF
DNA: TGTGCCAGCAGAGTCGGGACAGGCGCACTGGAAAAACTGTTTTTT
V: TRBV7-2
size: once
J: TRBJ1-4
D: TRBD1

CDR3: CATSSGTGMDEQFF
DNA: TGTGCCACCAGCAGCGGGACAGGGATGGATGAGCAGTTCTTC
V: TRBV15
size: NA
J: TRBJ2-1
D: TRBD1

CDR3: CASSQVGTGESSYEQYF
DNA: TGCGCCAGCAGCCAAGTAGGGACAGGGGAAAGCTCCTACGAGCAGTACTTC
V: TRBV4-1
size: NA
J: TRBJ2-7
D: TRBD1

CDR3: CASSLGDRYANTEAFF
DNA: TGCGCCAGCAGCTTGGGAGACAGGTATGCGAACACTGAAGCTTTCTTT
V: TRBV5-1
size: NA
J: TRBJ1-1
D: NA

CDR3: CASSLAQANTGELFF
DNA: TGCGCCAGCAGCTTGGCCCAGGCGAACACCGGGGAGCTGTTTTTT
V: TRBV5-1
size: once
J: TRBJ2-2
D: NA

CDR3: CSVLRTSGSPTDTQYF
DNA: TGCAGCGTTCTACGGACTAGCGGGAGTCCGACGGATACGCAGTATTTT
V: TRBV29-1
size: once
J: TRBJ2-3
D: TRBD2

CDR3: CASTPSVGRTYEQYF
DNA: TGTGCCAGCACCCCCTCTGTAGGGAGGACCTACGAGCAGTACTTC
V: TRBV25-1
size: NA
J: TRBJ2-7
D: NA

CDR3: CACHMDSSGNTIYF
DNA: TGTGCTTGCCATATGGACAGCTCTGGAAACACCATATATTTT
V: TRBV2
size: NA
J: TRBJ1-3
D: NA